Listed below are T cell receptor beta chains from one sample, sequenced in a study of cytomegalovirus exposure and HLA in healthy donors. Assay: immunoSEQ multiplex PCR; the TCRdb copy retains only in-frame clones and omits some. The sample table sets out about 190,000 clones. What was sequenced was PBMCs. These receptors were collected from a man aged 25 to 45 in good health and CMV-seronegative. The CDR3 runs from the conserved cysteine through the conserved F or W. The D gene is left open where the match is weak.

>.|TRBJ1-6|TRBV7-9
CASSLGGGLRNSPLHF
TGTGCCAGCAGCTTAGGAGGAGGACTCCGCAATTCACCCCTCCACTTT
>TRBD1|TRBJ2-3|TRBV5-1
CASSADRTTTDTQYF
TGCGCCAGCAGCGCGGACAGGACCACCACAGATACGCAGTATTTT
>.|TRBJ1-1|TRBV29-1
CSGVHPNTEAFF
TGCAGCGGCGTTCATCCGAACACTGAAGCTTTCTTT
>.|TRBJ2-7|TRBV5-8
CASGPGVYEQYF
TGTGCCAGCGGTCCCGGAGTCTACGAGCAGTACTTC
>.|TRBJ1-2|TRBV4-1
CASSQFGQGGYGYTF
TGCGCCAGCAGCCAATTTGGGCAGGGTGGATATGGCTACACCTTC
>.|TRBJ1-1|TRBV19
CASSREGRGLSEAFF
TGTGCCAGTAGTAGGGAGGGACGGGGCCTTTCCGAAGCTTTCTTT
>TRBD1|TRBJ1-2|TRBV10-3
CAIRETGGRGYTF
TGTGCCATCAGGGAGACAGGGGGCAGAGGCTACACCTTC
>TRBD1|TRBJ1-1|TRBV19
CASSIYPGGGTEAFF
TGTGCCAGTAGTATATATCCAGGGGGCGGCACTGAAGCTTTCTTT
>TRBD1|TRBJ1-1|TRBV7-6
CASSPDRGWGAFF
TGTGCCAGCAGCCCGGACAGGGGGTGGGGTGCTTTCTTT
>TRBD2|TRBJ2-7|TRBV27
CASSLEAPTRSGDRSYEQYF
TGTGCCAGCAGTTTGGAAGCGCCCACTCGTAGCGGGGATAGGTCCTACGAGCAGTACTTC
>.|TRBJ2-5|TRBV27
CASSLFSGGLRLETQYF
TGTGCCAGCAGTTTATTTTCGGGGGGCTTGCGCTTGGAGACCCAGTACTTC
>.|TRBJ1-1|TRBV29-1
CSASRGTPGNTEAFF
TGCAGCGCTTCCCGGGGGACTCCAGGGAACACTGAAGCTTTCTTT
>.|TRBJ2-1|TRBV27
CASSLSRPQGQFF
TGTGCCAGCAGTTTATCGAGACCCCAGGGGCAGTTCTTC
>.|TRBJ2-3|TRBV6-5
CASKGGWDTQYF
TGTGCCAGCAAGGGGGGGTGGGATACGCAGTATTTT
>.|TRBJ2-7|TRBV30
CAWSVSREQYF
TGTGCCTGGAGTGTATCGAGGGAGCAGTACTTC
>.|TRBJ2-2|TRBV5-6
CASSFKAGGELFF
TGTGCCAGCAGCTTTAAGGCGGGCGGGGAGCTGTTTTTT
>TRBD1|TRBJ2-7|TRBV7-6
CASSLEIGTGSYEQYF
TGTGCCAGCAGCTTAGAGATAGGGACAGGCTCCTACGAGCAGTACTTC
>.|TRBJ2-6|TRBV27
CASSLTRGTSGANVLTF
TGTGCCAGCAGTTTAACTAGGGGGACCTCTGGGGCCAACGTCCTGACCTTC
>TRBD2|TRBJ2-1|TRBV5-1
CASSLVAGVPYNEQFF
TGCGCCAGCAGCTTAGTAGCGGGAGTTCCCTACAATGAGCAGTTCTTC
>TRBD2|TRBJ2-7|TRBV28
CASSPSATPGLAGGVEQYF
TGTGCCAGCAGTCCCTCAGCCACCCCGGGGCTAGCGGGGGGAGTCGAGCAGTACTTC